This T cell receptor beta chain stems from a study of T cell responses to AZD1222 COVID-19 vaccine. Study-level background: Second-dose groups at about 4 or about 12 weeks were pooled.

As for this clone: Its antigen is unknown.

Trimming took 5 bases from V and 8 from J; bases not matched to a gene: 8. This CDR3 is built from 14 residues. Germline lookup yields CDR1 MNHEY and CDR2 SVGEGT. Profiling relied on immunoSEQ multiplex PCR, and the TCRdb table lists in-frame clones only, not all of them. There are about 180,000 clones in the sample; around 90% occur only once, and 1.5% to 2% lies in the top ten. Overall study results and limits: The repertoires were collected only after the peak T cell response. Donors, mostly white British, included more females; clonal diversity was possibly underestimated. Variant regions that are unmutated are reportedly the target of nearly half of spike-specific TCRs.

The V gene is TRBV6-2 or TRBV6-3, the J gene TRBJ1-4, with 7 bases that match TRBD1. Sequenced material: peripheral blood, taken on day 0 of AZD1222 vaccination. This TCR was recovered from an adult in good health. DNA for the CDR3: TGTGCCAGCAGTACGGGACAGTTCTTCGAAAAACTGTTTTTT. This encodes CASSTGQFFEKLFF.